The 32 T cell receptor beta chains reported below all come from one sample, sequenced in a study of shared clonotypes between healthy human individuals. Assay: immunoSEQ multiplex PCR; the TCRdb copy retains only in-frame clones and omits some. The sample has 2 million to 2.5 million clones, roughly 95% seen once; the top ten hold 0.13%. The sample consisted of naive CD4+ T cells sorted from blood. Documented subset: CD45RA+ positively selected. All receptors come from a man aged 18 to 30 in good health.

The chain employs TRBV7-3 and TRBJ2-2; 8 bases fit TRBD1. CDR3 length: 15 amino acids. The V gene end was trimmed by 5 bases and the J gene end by 1 base; junction bases not matched to a gene: 3. Germline CDR1 reads SGHTA; CDR2 reads FQGTGA. The DNA of the CDR3 is TGTGCCAGCAGCCCAGGGACAGGGAACACCGGGGAGCTGTTTTTT. Translated: CASSPGTGNTGELFF.

The chain links TRBV30 to TRBJ1-5, with D unclear. The CDR3 consists of 15 residues. CDR1 and CDR2 (germline): GTSNPN, SVGIG (reference sequence). The V end was cut by 0 bases, the J end by 7 bases, with 16 bases between. For the CDR3, the DNA is TGTGCCTGGAGTGTAAAGGGAGGCAGTGGGCAGCCCCAGCATTTT. As protein: CAWSVKGGSGQPQHF.

With respect to this clone: The sample holds other DNA sequences that translate to the same CDR3. The CDR3 coding sequence is TGTGCCAGCTCACCCTTGACAGGGGGGAACACTGAAGCTTTCTTT. This codes for CASSPLTGGNTEAFF. The chain is built from TRBV18 and TRBJ1-1; TRBD1 matches 9 bases. Germline V gene data show CDR1 as KGHSH and CDR2 as LQKENI. With 3 bases clipped from V and 1 base from J, the junction kept 3 bases outside the gene matches. The CDR3 extends over 15 amino acids. Drawing the rest from reference TRBV18 and TRBJ1-1, the complete variable domain is NAGVMQNPRHLVRRRGQEARLRCSPMKGHSHVYWYRQLPEEGLKFMVYLQKENIIDESGMPKERFSAEFPKEGPSILRIQQVVRGDSAAYFCASSPLTGGNTEAFFGQGTRLTVV.

The V and J genes are TRBV7-2 and TRBJ2-7, with 7 nucleotides matching TRBD2. V dropped 6 bases and J dropped 0; count of bases not matched to a gene: 8. Germline V gene sequence: CDR1 SGHTA, CDR2 FQGNSA. The CDR3 runs 15 residues. The CDR3 nucleotides are TGTGCCAGCAGTCAATGGGGGGGTAGCTCCTACGAGCAGTACTTC. It is translated as CASSQWGGSSYEQYF.

The rearrangement links TRBV4-1 to TRBJ2-1, with D possibly being TRBD1 (5 bases). CDR3 size: 13 residues. Germline V gives CDR1 MGHRA, CDR2 YSYEKL. V lost 6 bases and J 4 bases, leaving 10 bases between the germline ends. CDR3 in DNA: TGCGCCAGCAGGGCTGACAGATACAATGAGCAGTTCTTC. Translation: CASRADRYNEQFF.

This clone was recorded only once. The V and J genes are TRBV2 and TRBJ2-7, with D tentatively TRBD1 (6 bases). Germline V lookup: CDR1 SNHLY, CDR2 FYNNEI. V was trimmed by 4 bases and J by 7 bases, leaving 11 bases between them. The CDR3 extends over 12 amino acids. CDR3 region: CASSGDTLEQYF. CDR3 nucleotides: TGTGCCAGCAGTGGGGACACCCTAGAGCAGTACTTC.

Only one count was recorded for this clone. Other DNA sequences in the same sample also yield this CDR3. The chain recombines TRBV27 with TRBJ2-2; weak D call: TRBD2 (6 bases). The CDR3 consists of 13 residues. Germline-derived CDR1 and CDR2 are MNHEY and SMNVEV (reference sequence). Deletions cut 5 bases from V and 4 bases from J, with 8 bases between. For the CDR3, the DNA is TGTGCCAGCAGTCTGCGGGGCACCGGGGAGCTGTTTTTT. It translates to CASSLRGTGELFF.

This chain connects TRBV6-1 to TRBJ2-6; 8 bases align to TRBD1. The CDR3 contains 15 residues. V was clipped by 7 bases and J by 4 bases; unmatched bases: 6. The germline V gene encodes CDR1 MNHNS and CDR2 SASEGT. CDR3 coding DNA: TGTGCCAGCAATACCAGGGGGCCCGGGGCCAACGTCCTGACTTTC. It specifies CASNTRGPGANVLTF.

The chain recombines TRBV9 with TRBJ2-2, with a weak D call TRBD2 (6 bases). Germline-derived CDR1 and CDR2 are SGDLS and YYNGEE. V was trimmed by 0 bases and J by 2 bases, leaving 14 bases between them. The CDR3 has 17 residues. The chain's CDR3 is CASSVGRASINTGELFF. The CDR3 nucleotides are TGTGCCAGCAGCGTAGGGAGGGCCTCTATCAACACCGGGGAGCTGTTTTTT. Combining the CDR3 with reference TRBV9 and TRBJ2-2 gives the whole variable domain DSGVTQTPKHLITATGQRVTLRCSPRSGDLSVYWYQQSLDQGLQFLIQYYNGEERAKGNILERFSAQQFPDLHSELNLSSLELGDSALYFCASSVGRASINTGELFFGEGSRLTVL.

The rearrangement joins TRBV19 to TRBJ1-5, with D possibly TRBD1 on 5 matching bases. CDR3 length equals 13 residues. Germline loops: CDR1 LNHDA, CDR2 SQIVND (reference sequence). V was pared by 6 bases and J by 4 bases, with 10 bases between. For the CDR3, the DNA is TGTGCCAGTAGCCATCAGGGAAATCAGCCCCAGCATTTT. This encodes CASSHQGNQPQHF.

This clone appeared a single time. The rearrangement links TRBV20-1 to TRBJ2-7; the D is unclear. V was pared by 4 bases and J by 2 bases, with 6 bases between. CDR3 size: 11 residues. The germline V gene encodes CDR1 DFQATT and CDR2 SNEGSKA (reference sequence). CDR3 nucleotides: TGCAGTGCTACAGCCGCCTACGAGCAGTACTTC. Translation gives CSATAAYEQYF.

The CDR3 spells CASSEYWSGTRDGYTF. Here the CDR3 DNA reads TGTGCCAGCAGTGAATATTGGTCAGGAACACGGGATGGCTACACCTTC. The genes are TRBV25-1 and TRBJ1-2; no reliable D call. CDR3 length: 16 residues. Trimming shortened V by 0 bases and J by 6 bases, and 17 bases separated the two germline ends. Germline V lookup: CDR1 MGHDK, CDR2 SYGVNS.

The rearrangement links TRBV6-1 to TRBJ1-3, with 9 bases matching TRBD1. The junction had 2 bases not matched to a gene; V was cut back by 8 bases and J by 0 bases. CDR1 is MNHNS and CDR2 is SASEGT in the germline V gene. The CDR3 is made up of 14 amino acids. The CDR3 sequence is CASGDRASGNTIYF. As DNA, the CDR3 is TGTGCCAGCGGGGACAGGGCCTCTGGAAACACCATATATTTT.

V gene TRBV5-4 combines with J gene TRBJ2-5; D possibly corresponds to TRBD2 (5 bases). Trimming left V 4 bases short and J 0 bases short, with 13 bases between. Germline assignment: CDR1 SGHNT and CDR2 YYREEE (reference sequence). The CDR3 has 15 amino acids. As DNA, the CDR3 is TGTGCCAGCAGCCCTCGGGGTCGGTACCAAGAGACCCAGTACTTC. It encodes CASSPRGRYQETQYF.

This clone was observed a single time. The chain couples TRBV21-1 to TRBJ2-7. TRBV21-1 is noted as a pseudogene. The CDR3 runs 15 residues. The CDR3 loop is CASSKAAGPRYEQYF. In nucleotides, the CDR3 is TGTGCCAGCAGCAAAGCGGCAGGACCTCGATACGAGCAGTACTTC.

This sequence joins TRBV2 and TRBJ2-2; 10 nucleotides match TRBD2. V was clipped by 2 bases and J by 5 bases; unmatched bases: 2. Per the germline V gene, CDR1 is SNHLY and CDR2 is FYNNEI. CDR3 size: 15 residues. CDR3 nucleotide sequence: TGTGCCAGCAGTGAAACAGCGGGGGGGACCGGGGAGCTGTTTTTT. Its protein product is CASSETAGGTGELFF.

The CDR3 DNA reads as TGCGCCAGCAGCCAAATTGGGAATGGGAATGGCTACACCTTC. This translates into CASSQIGNGNGYTF. This chain links TRBV5-1 with TRBJ1-2; no firm D call. V lost 4 bases and J lost 6, with 16 bases in between. CDR3 length equals 14 residues. CDR1 is SGHRS, CDR2 YFSETQ, per germline.

Details on this clone: The same CDR3 is also encoded by other DNA sequences in this sample. The chain combines TRBV6-5 with TRBJ1-1, with D possibly TRBD1 on 5 matching bases. V was clipped by 0 bases and J by 1 base, with 6 bases between them. Germline CDR1 reads MNHEY; CDR2 reads SVGAGI. The CDR3 consists of 14 residues. The CDR3 is CASSYSGRNTEAFF. As DNA, the CDR3 is TGTGCCAGCAGTTACTCGGGACGGAACACTGAAGCTTTCTTT.

The chain combines TRBV28 with TRBJ1-2; D gene unclear. Germline CDR1 reads MDHEN; CDR2 reads SYDVKM. CDR3 length: 13 amino acids. Trimming removed 3 bases from V and 8 bases from J, with 13 bases in between. The CDR3 reads CASSLKIRGGYTF. CDR3 nucleotide sequence: TGTGCCAGCAGTTTGAAGATCAGAGGCGGCTACACCTTC.

A word on this clone: Distinct nucleotide sequences in the sample also encode this CDR3. The chain is built from TRBV28 and TRBJ1-2; 10 nucleotides agree with TRBD1. The V gene end was trimmed by 4 bases and the J gene end by 4 bases; junction bases not matched to a gene: 6. CDR3 size: 15 residues. Per the germline V gene, CDR1 is MDHEN and CDR2 is SYDVKM. The CDR3 spells CASSSTGQGGYGYTF. The CDR3 coding sequence is TGTGCCAGCAGTTCCACAGGACAGGGGGGCTATGGCTACACCTTC.

The genes are TRBV6-1 and TRBJ1-5; D gene ambiguous. Germline loops: CDR1 MNHNS, CDR2 SASEGT. V gave up 1 base and J gave up 0 bases, with 7 bases separating them. This CDR3 has 15 amino acids. As DNA, the CDR3 is TGTGCCAGCAGTGAAGGGGGTTATAGCAATCAGCCCCAGCATTTT. Its protein product is CASSEGGYSNQPQHF.

This clone was recorded only once. This chain connects TRBV12-5 to TRBJ1-2; D uncertain. V lost 7 bases and J lost 3, with 21 bases in between. This CDR3 spans 16 amino acids. Per the germline V gene, CDR1 is LGHNT and CDR2 is FRNRAP. The CDR3 loop reads CASALLRRAGDYGYTF. In DNA, the CDR3 is TGTGCTAGTGCCCTTCTCCGGAGGGCGGGTGACTATGGCTACACCTTC. The full variable domain, its missing parts supplied by reference TRBV12-5 and TRBJ1-2, is DARVTQTPRHKVTEMGQEVTMRCQPILGHNTVFWYRQTMMQGLELLAYFRNRAPLDDSGMPKDRFSAEMPDATLATLKIQPSEPRDSAVYFCASALLRRAGDYGYTFGSGTRLTVV.

A few counts support this clone. Other DNA variants within this sample encode the same CDR3. The V gene is TRBV6-1, the J gene TRBJ1-1; D perhaps matches TRBD1 (5 bases). Per the germline V gene, CDR1 is MNHNS and CDR2 is SASEGT. The V end lost 1 base, the J end lost 0 bases, and 6 bases lay between the germline ends. The CDR3 loop spans 14 amino acids. The CDR3: CASSEGGMNTEAFF. CDR3 bases: TGTGCCAGCAGTGAAGGGGGGATGAACACTGAAGCTTTCTTT.

This clone is a singleton in its sample. This sample includes further DNA sequences coding for the same CDR3. This chain joins TRBV18 and TRBJ2-7; D is unclear. CDR1 is KGHSH, CDR2 LQKENI, per germline. CDR3 length: 13 residues. V was trimmed by 3 bases and J by 0 bases, leaving 6 bases between them. CDR3 loop: CASSPDSSYEQYF. Here the CDR3 DNA reads TGTGCCAGCTCACCGGATAGCTCCTACGAGCAGTACTTC.

The V gene is TRBV5-1, the J gene TRBJ2-7; D possibly corresponds to TRBD1 (5 bases). Germline CDR1 reads SGHRS; CDR2 reads YFSETQ. Trimming stripped 3 bases from V and 4 bases from J, with 20 bases between. The CDR3 has 16 amino acids. For the CDR3, the DNA is TGCGCCAGCAGCTCGGTGCCCAGGGATCTCAAATACGAGCAGTACTTC. Translation gives CASSSVPRDLKYEQYF.

The rearrangement joins TRBV5-8 to TRBJ1-2, with D hard to call. Trimming cost V 4 bases and J 6 bases, with 19 bases left between them. CDR3 length equals 15 residues. Germline V gives CDR1 SGHTS, CDR2 YDEGEE. CDR3 amino acids: CASSQHSGWGDGYTF. The CDR3 bases are TGTGCCAGCAGCCAGCATTCGGGGTGGGGAGATGGCTACACCTTC. The full variable domain, completed using reference TRBV5-8 and TRBJ1-2, is EAGVTQSPTHLIKTRGQQATLRCSPISGHTSVYWYQQALGLGLQFLLWYDEGEERNRGNFPPRFSGRQFPNYSSELNVNALELEDSALYLCASSQHSGWGDGYTFGSGTRLTVV.

V usage is TRBV6-6 and J usage is TRBJ1-2; 7 bases are a match to TRBD1. The CDR3 runs to 15 residues. Germline V gene data show CDR1 as MNHNY and CDR2 as SVGAGI (reference sequence). With 0 bases clipped from V and 5 bases from J, the junction kept 6 bases outside the gene matches. CDR3 bases: TGTGCCAGCAGTTACTCGGGAGGGGGCGGGTATGGCTACACCTTC. Amino acid sequence: CASSYSGGGGYGYTF.

With respect to this clone: The same CDR3 is also encoded by other DNA sequences in this sample. This chain uses TRBV6-5 with TRBJ2-6; 7 positions agree with TRBD1. V gave up 6 bases and J gave up 1 base; unmatched junction bases: 3. This CDR3 is 15 amino acids long. Germline V gene sequence: CDR1 MNHEY, CDR2 SVGAGI. The CDR3 sequence is CASSRGQSGANVLTF. Here the CDR3 DNA reads TGTGCCAGCAGCAGGGGACAGTCTGGGGCCAACGTCCTGACTTTC.

The CDR3 bases are TGTGCCAGCAGTTACGGAGGACTGCCTGATGAAGCTTTCTTT. Protein product: CASSYGGLPDEAFF. The chain couples TRBV6-5 to TRBJ1-1; D unclear. CDR1 and CDR2 from the germline V gene are MNHEY and SVGAGI. V was shortened by 2 bases and J by 7 bases, with 14 bases between the two germline ends. CDR3 length: 14 amino acids.

Remarks on this clone: The sample has other DNA sequences that encode this CDR3 too. This chain joins TRBV4-3 and TRBJ2-7; D call uncertain. Germline V lookup: CDR1 LGHNA, CDR2 YSLEER. This CDR3 spans 14 amino acids. V was trimmed by 0 bases and J by 2 bases, leaving 8 bases between them. CDR3: CASSQDSGPYEQYF. The CDR3 DNA is TGCGCCAGCAGCCAAGATTCCGGACCCTACGAGCAGTACTTC.

The chain has TRBV14 and TRBJ2-7; 8 nucleotides match TRBD2. The germline V gene encodes CDR1 SGHDN and CDR2 FVKESK. This CDR3 has 16 amino acids. Trimming cost V 6 bases and J 4 bases; bases outside gene matches: 14. CDR3 loop: CASSPKGTSSGYEQYF. The CDR3 DNA reads TGTGCCAGCAGTCCAAAAGGGACATCTAGCGGGTACGAGCAGTACTTC.

The chain is built from TRBV19 and TRBJ1-2; D remains unclear. V was trimmed by 4 bases and J by 4 bases, leaving 10 bases between them. Germline CDR1 is LNHDA and CDR2 is SQIVND (reference sequence). The CDR3 length is 13 residues. The CDR3 is CASSTETGYGYTF. In nucleotides, the CDR3 is TGTGCCAGTAGTACGGAGACGGGCTATGGCTACACCTTC.